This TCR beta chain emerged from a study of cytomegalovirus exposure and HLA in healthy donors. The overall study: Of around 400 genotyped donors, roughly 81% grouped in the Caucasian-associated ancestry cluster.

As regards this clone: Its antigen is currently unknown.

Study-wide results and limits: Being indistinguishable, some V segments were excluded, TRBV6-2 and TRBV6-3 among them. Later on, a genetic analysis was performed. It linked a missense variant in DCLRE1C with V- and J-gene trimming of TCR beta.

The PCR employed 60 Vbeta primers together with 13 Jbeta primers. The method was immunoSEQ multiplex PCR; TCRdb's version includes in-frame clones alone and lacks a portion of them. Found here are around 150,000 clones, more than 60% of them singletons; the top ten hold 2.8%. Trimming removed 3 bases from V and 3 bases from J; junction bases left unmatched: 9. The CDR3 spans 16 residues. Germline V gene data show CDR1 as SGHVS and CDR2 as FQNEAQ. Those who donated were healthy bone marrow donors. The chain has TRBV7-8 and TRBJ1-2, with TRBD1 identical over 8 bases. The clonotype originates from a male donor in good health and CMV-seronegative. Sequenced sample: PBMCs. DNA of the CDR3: TGTGCCAGCAGCTTGCTCACAGGGGGGTCCGACTATGGCTACACCTTC. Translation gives CASSLLTGGSDYGYTF.